The source of this TCR beta chain is a study of blood T cell repertoires in COVID-19. The CDR3 spans 16 residues. The junction had 7 bases not matched to a gene; V was cut back by 2 bases and J by 10 bases. Looked up from germline, CDR1 is MNHEY and CDR2 is SVGEGT. Assay: immunoSEQ multiplex PCR; the TCRdb copy retains only in-frame clones and omits some. The data show under 250,000 clones, with roughly 86% seen just once and approximately 12% held by the top ten. The sequence was obtained from a woman aged 40 to 55 with acute or convalescent COVID-19. Sequenced input: peripheral blood. The chain joins TRBV6-2 or TRBV6-3 to TRBJ2-1; 14 bases are a match to TRBD2. The DNA for the CDR3 is TGTGCCAGCAGTTACCTCCGACTAGCGGGAGGGGGGGAGCAGTTCTTC. Amino acid sequence: CASSYLRLAGGGEQFF.